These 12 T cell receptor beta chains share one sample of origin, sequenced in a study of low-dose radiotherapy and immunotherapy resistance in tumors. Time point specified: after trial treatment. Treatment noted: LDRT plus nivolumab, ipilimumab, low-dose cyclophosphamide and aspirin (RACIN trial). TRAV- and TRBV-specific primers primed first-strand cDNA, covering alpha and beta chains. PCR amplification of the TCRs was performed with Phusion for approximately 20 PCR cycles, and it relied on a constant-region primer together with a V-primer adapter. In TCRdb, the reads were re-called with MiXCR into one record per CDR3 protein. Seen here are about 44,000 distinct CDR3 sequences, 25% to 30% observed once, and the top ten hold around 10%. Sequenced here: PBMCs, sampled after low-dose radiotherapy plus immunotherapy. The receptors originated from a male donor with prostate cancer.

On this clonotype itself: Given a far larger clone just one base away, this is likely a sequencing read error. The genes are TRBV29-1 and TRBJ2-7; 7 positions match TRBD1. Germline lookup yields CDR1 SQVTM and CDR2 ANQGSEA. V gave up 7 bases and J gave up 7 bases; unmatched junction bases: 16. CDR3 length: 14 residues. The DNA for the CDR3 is TGCAGCGGCGGACGGGACAGCTCCTACAATGAGCAGTACTTC. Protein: CSGGRDSSYNEQYF.

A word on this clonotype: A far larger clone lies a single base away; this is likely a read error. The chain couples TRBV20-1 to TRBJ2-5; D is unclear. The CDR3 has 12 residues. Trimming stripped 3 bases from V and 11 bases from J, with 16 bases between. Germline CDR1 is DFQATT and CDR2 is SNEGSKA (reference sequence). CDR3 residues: CSARRTVIEQYF. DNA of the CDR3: TGCAGTGCTAGGAGGACCGTGATTGAGCAGTACTTC.

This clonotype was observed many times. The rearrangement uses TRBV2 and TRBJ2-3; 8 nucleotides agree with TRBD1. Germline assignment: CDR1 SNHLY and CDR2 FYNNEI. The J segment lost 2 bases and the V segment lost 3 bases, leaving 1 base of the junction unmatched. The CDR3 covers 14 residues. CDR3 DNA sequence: TGTGCCAGCAGTGAGGGACAGGTCACAGATACGCAGTATTTT. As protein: CASSEGQVTDTQYF.

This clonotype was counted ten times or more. Here the CDR3 reads CASREETQYF. The CDR3 region has the DNA TGTGCCAGCAGAGAAGAGACCCAGTACTTC. J is TRBJ2-5 and V is TRBV6-2 or TRBV6-3; no definite D call. Between the trimmed V and J ends, which lost 6 bases and 3 bases, there was a span of 2 bases. The germline CDR1 and CDR2 sequences are MNHEY and SVGEGT. The CDR3 has 10 residues.

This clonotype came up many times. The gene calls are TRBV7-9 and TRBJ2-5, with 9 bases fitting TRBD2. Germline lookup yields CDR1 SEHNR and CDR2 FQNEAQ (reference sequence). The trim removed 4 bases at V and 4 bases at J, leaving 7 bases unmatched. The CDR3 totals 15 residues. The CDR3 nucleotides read TGTGCCAGCAGCTACGGGACTAGCCGAGGAGAGACCCAGTACTTC. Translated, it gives CASSYGTSRGETQYF.

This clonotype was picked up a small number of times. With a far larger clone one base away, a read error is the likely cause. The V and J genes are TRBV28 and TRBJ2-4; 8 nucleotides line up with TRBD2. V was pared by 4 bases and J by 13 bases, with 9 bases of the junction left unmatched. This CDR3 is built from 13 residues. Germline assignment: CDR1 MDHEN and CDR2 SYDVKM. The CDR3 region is CASSWGLDNEQYF. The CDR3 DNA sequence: TGTGCCAGCAGTTGGGGACTAGATAATGAGCAGTACTTC.

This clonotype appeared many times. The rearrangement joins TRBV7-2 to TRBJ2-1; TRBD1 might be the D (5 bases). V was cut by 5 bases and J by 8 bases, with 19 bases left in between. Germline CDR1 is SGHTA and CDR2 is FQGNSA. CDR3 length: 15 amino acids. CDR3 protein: CASSAYRRFMDEQFF. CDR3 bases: TGTGCCAGCAGCGCCTACAGGCGATTCATGGATGAGCAGTTCTTC.

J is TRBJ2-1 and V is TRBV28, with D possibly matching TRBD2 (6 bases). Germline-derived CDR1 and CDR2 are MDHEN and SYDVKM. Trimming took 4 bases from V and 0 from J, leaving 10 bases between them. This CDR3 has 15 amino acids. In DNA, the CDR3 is TGTGCCAGCAGTTCGGCCGGGAGCTCCTACAATGAGCAGTTCTTC. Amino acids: CASSSAGSSYNEQFF.

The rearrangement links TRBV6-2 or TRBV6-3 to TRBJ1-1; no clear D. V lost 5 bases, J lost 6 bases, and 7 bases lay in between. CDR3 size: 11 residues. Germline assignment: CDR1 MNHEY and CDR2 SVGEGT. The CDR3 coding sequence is TGTGCCAGCAGTACGGCGGCTGAAGCTTTCTTT. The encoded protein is CASSTAAEAFF.

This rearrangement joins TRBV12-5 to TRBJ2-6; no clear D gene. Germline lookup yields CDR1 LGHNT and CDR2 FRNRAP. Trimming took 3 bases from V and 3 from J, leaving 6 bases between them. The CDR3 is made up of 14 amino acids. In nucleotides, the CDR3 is TGTGCTAGTGGTTTCGGTAATGGGGCCAACGTCCTGACTTTC. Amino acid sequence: CASGFGNGANVLTF.

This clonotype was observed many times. The CDR3 loop reads CASSLKTSPYEQYF. CDR3 sequence (DNA): TGTGCCAGCAGCTTGAAGACTAGCCCATACGAGCAGTACTTC. The chain couples TRBV5-4 to TRBJ2-7; TRBD2 matches 7 bases. V trimming: 1 base; J trimming: 4 bases; junction bases outside the gene matches: 5. From germline, CDR1 is SGHNT and CDR2 YYREEE (reference sequence). This CDR3 comprises 14 residues.

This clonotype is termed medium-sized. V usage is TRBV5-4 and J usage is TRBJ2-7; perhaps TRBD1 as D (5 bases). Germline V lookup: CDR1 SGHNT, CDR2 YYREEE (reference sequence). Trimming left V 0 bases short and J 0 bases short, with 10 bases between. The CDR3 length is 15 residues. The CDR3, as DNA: TGTGCCAGCAGCTTGGAAGGGGCGAGCTCCTACGAGCAGTACTTC. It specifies CASSLEGASSYEQYF.